This T cell receptor beta chain was observed in a study of cytomegalovirus exposure and HLA in healthy donors. Study observations and caveats: Listed as cytomegalovirus-associated were over 150 TCR beta chains. Roughly even sequencing depth across donors was the assumption behind the presence/absence analyses.

13 Jbeta primers and 60 Vbeta primers were used for the PCR. Method: immunoSEQ multiplex PCR; TCRdb's copy keeps in-frame clones and lacks some. The table has about 160,000 clones, roughly 75% seen once; the top ten hold roughly 1.4%. Concerning this clone itself: Antigen: not known.

The specimen was PBMCs. The receptor was derived from a young man in good health and CMV-seronegative.

CDR3 sequence (DNA): TGCGCCAGCAGTGAGTCGCGACTAGCGGGACTCCCCGAGCAGTACTTC. Protein product: CASSESRLAGLPEQYF. The V gene is TRBV10-1, the J gene TRBJ2-7; 11 nucleotides agree with TRBD2. The CDR3 runs to 16 residues. V dropped 0 bases and J dropped 6; count of bases not matched to a gene: 7. Germline V gene lookup returns CDR1 WNHNN and CDR2 SYGVQD (reference sequence).